This TCR beta chain is drawn from a study of blood T cell repertoires in COVID-19. CDR1 is MNHNS and CDR2 is SASEGT in the germline V gene. This CDR3 has 15 amino acids. V was pared by 3 bases and J by 7 bases, with 8 bases of the junction left unmatched. The assay was immunoSEQ multiplex PCR, and TCRdb's table has in-frame clones only and misses some. The table has 45,000 to 65,000 clones, around 90% seen once. This receptor was taken from a human donor in a cohort sampled during active COVID-19. Sequencing was carried out using peripheral blood. V gene TRBV6-1 combines with J gene TRBJ2-7; 11 bases agree with TRBD2. The CDR3 loop reads CASSEPSGGPGEQYF. CDR3 DNA: TGTGCCAGCAGTGAGCCTAGCGGGGGGCCGGGGGAGCAGTACTTC.